The clone carrying this T cell receptor (beta chain) occurred once. The ends were cut back, 4 bases at V and 4 bases at J, with 14 bases in the middle. This CDR3 comprises 14 residues. CDR1 is SGHNT and CDR2 is YYREEE in the germline V gene (reference sequence). Noted time point: baseline pretreatment blood. The treatment is: 15 Gy SBRT to primary tumor, nephrectomy 4 weeks later. This entry belongs to a study of radiation and T cells in renal cell carcinoma. TCRdb's table, derived via immunoSEQ multiplex PCR, lists solely in-frame clones and lacks some. Of over 120,000 clones in the sample, 88% are singletons; the top ten hold about 12%.

Sample: blood, taken from a patient whose treatment included radiotherapy and nephrectomy. The chain has TRBV5-4 and TRBJ1-2, with D possibly matching TRBD1 (5 bases). This sequence originates from a woman aged 50 to 60 with renal cell carcinoma. CDR3 sequence reads: CASSSGTEIYGYTF. For the CDR3, the DNA is TGTGCCAGCAGCAGCGGGACGGAAATCTATGGCTACACCTTC. The full variable domain, in which reference TRBV5-4 and TRBJ1-2 provide the parts outside the CDR3, is ETGVTQSPTHLIKTRGQQVTLRCSSQSGHNTVSWYQQALGQGPQFIFQYYREEENGRGNFPPRFSGLQFPNYSSELNVNALELDDSALYLCASSSGTEIYGYTFGSGTRLTVV.